This TCR beta chain was recovered during a study of blood T cells in healthy people across ages. As for the study in general: About one barcoded beta molecule was captured per two T cells (by template switching).

A second PCR, run for roughly 7 to 11 cycles, used a sample-barcoded 5' primer plus a J-beta primer mix. TCRdb independently ran MiXCR on the 5' RACE reads; one entry per CDR3 protein. Of 800,000 to 950,000 distinct CDR3 sequences listed, about 28% are singletons. In the case of this clonotype: The junction and the germline gene differ at one end; a read error may be behind it.

The germline V gene has CDR1 SGHTA and CDR2 FQGNSA. The CDR3 has 15 amino acids. This sample also belongs to another study, concerning T cells of mothers and their children. From that paper: Samples were provided by three healthy Caucasian mothers and their six children.

Sequencing was performed on blood. This clonotype was sampled from a middle-aged woman in good health. The chain recombines TRBV7-2 with TRBJ1-5; 7 positions agree with TRBD1. In DNA, the CDR3 is TGTGCCAGCAGCCGTTACAGGGGAGGCAATCAGCCCCGGCATTTT. Translating it yields CASSRYRGGNQPRHF.